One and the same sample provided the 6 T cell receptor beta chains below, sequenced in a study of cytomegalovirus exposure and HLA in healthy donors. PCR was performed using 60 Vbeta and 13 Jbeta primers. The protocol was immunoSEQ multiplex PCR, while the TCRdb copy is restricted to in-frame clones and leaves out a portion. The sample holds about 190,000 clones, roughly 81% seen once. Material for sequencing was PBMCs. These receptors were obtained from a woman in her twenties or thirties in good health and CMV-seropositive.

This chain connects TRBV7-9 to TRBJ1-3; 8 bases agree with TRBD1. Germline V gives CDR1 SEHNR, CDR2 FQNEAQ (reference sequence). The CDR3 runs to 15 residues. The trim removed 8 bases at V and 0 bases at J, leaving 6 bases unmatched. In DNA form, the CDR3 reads TGTGCCAGCGGGTCGGACAGGGACTCTGGAAACACCATATATTTT. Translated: CASGSDRDSGNTIYF.

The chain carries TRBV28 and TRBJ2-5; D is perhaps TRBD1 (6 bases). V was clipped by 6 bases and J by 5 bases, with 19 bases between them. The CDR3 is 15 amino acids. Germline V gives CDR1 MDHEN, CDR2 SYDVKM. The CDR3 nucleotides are TGTGCCAGCAGCTTTGCAGGGGCCAACGACGAGACCCAGTACTTC. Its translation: CASSFAGANDETQYF.

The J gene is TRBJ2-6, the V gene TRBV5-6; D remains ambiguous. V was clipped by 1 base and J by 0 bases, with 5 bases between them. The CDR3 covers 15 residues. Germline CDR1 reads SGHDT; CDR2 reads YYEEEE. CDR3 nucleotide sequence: TGTGCCAGCAGCTTGTATTACTCTGGGGCCAACGTCCTGACTTTC. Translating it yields CASSLYYSGANVLTF.

As DNA, the CDR3 is TGTGCCGGCATGGAGGGGTGGACCGGGGAGCTGTTTTTT. Its translation is CAGMEGWTGELFF. The rearrangement uses TRBV5-3 and TRBJ2-2; D is perhaps TRBD2 (6 bases). TRBV5-3 is placed among ORFs of uncertain function. With 10 bases removed from V and 5 bases from J, the gap between germline ends came to 15 bases. The CDR3 extends over 13 amino acids.

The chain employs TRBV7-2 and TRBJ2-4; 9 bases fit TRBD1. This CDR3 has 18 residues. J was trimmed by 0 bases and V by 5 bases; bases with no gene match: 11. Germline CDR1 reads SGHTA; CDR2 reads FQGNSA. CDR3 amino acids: CASSRDGQGSVAKNIQYF. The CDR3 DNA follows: TGTGCCAGCAGCAGGGACGGACAGGGGTCGGTAGCCAAAAACATTCAGTACTTC.

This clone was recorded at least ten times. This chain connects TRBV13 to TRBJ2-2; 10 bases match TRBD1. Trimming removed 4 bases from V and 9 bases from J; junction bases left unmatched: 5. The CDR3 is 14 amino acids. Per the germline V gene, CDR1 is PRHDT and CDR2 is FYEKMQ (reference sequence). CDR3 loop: CASSSGTGVRELFF. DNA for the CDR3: TGTGCCAGCAGCTCCGGGACAGGGGTCAGGGAGCTGTTTTTT.